The 14 T cell receptor beta chains listed next were all sequenced from one sample in a study of control samples from healthy donors and cancer patients. Assay used: immunoSEQ multiplex PCR; TCRdb lists only in-frame clones, some missing. In the table there are tens of thousands of clones, less than 95% of which are singletons. The sample was PBMCs. The receptors shown here come from a woman between 40 and 50 years old with head and neck cancer.

The sample holds one count of this clone. The V and J genes are TRBV6-6 and TRBJ1-2; 8 bases map to TRBD1. Trimming at V came to 2 bases and at J to 10 bases, leaving 15 bases not matched to a gene. The CDR3 consists of 16 residues. Germline CDR1 is MNHNY and CDR2 is SVGAGI (reference sequence). The CDR3 loop is CASSYTTGTGPKFYTF. In DNA form, the CDR3 reads TGTGCCAGCAGTTACACTACCGGGACAGGCCCTAAATTCTACACCTTC.

The gene calls are TRBV29-1 and TRBJ2-7; D unclear. The CDR3 sequence is 13 residues long. V lost 3 bases, J lost 0 bases, and 9 bases lay in between. Per the germline V gene, CDR1 is SQVTM and CDR2 is ANQGSEA. This CDR3 reads CSVEKAVSYEQYF. The CDR3 region has the DNA TGCAGCGTTGAGAAGGCGGTCTCCTACGAGCAGTACTTC.

This chain links TRBV4-1 with TRBJ2-7; the D gene is possibly TRBD2 (7 bases). The CDR3 loop spans 16 amino acids. The V gene's germline CDR1 is MGHRA and CDR2 YSYEKL. Trimming removed 3 bases at V and 3 bases at J, with 18 bases between. The CDR3 protein is CASSHNNPGGVYEQYF. The CDR3 DNA is TGCGCCAGCAGCCATAATAATCCGGGGGGCGTCTACGAGCAGTACTTC.

This chain joins TRBV28 and TRBJ1-3; D remains unclear. The CDR3 covers 16 residues. The germline V and J ends were trimmed by 6 bases and 0 bases, with 15 bases remaining between them. CDR1 and CDR2 from the germline V gene are MDHEN and SYDVKM. The CDR3 DNA reads TGTGCCAGCAGATCGTATGGACCGAGCTCTGGAAACACCATATATTTT. This translates into CASRSYGPSSGNTIYF.

This rearrangement joins TRBV15 to TRBJ1-1; D might be TRBD1 (6 bases). In germline, CDR1 is LNHNV, CDR2 YYDKDF (reference sequence). V was cut by 2 bases and J by 8 bases, with 15 bases left in between. The CDR3 consists of 14 residues. This CDR3 is CATSRPQGGTEAFF. The CDR3 DNA sequence: TGTGCCACCAGCAGACCACAGGGTGGCACCGAAGCTTTCTTT.

The rearrangement uses TRBV10-3 and TRBJ1-2; D perhaps matches TRBD1 (5 bases). The CDR3 spans 14 residues. The germline gives CDR1 ENHRY, CDR2 SYGVKD. Trimming pared 4 bases from V and 1 base from J, leaving 10 bases between. Written as DNA, the CDR3 is TGTGCCATCAGTGCAAAACAGGATAACTATGGCTACACCTTC. Protein: CAISAKQDNYGYTF.

The chain uses TRBV5-4 and TRBJ2-5, with D unresolved. CDR3 size: 14 residues. Germline lookup yields CDR1 SGHNT and CDR2 YYREEE (reference sequence). V lost 2 bases and J lost 1, with 9 bases in between. The CDR3 sequence is CASSFGGPQETQYF. The CDR3 DNA sequence: TGTGCCAGCAGCTTCGGCGGACCCCAAGAGACCCAGTACTTC. Using reference TRBV5-4 and TRBJ2-5 for the parts outside the CDR3, the full variable domain is ETGVTQSPTHLIKTRGQQVTLRCSSQSGHNTVSWYQQALGQGPQFIFQYYREEENGRGNFPPRFSGLQFPNYSSELNVNALELDDSALYLCASSFGGPQETQYFGPGTRLLVL.

The rearrangement joins TRBV18 to TRBJ2-5; maybe TRBD2 (5 bases). CDR3 length: 10 residues. Germline-derived CDR1 and CDR2 are KGHSH and LQKENI. Trimming removed 8 bases from V and 5 bases from J, with 6 bases in between. In DNA form, the CDR3 reads TGTGCCAGCGGCGGGGAGACCCAGTACTTC. Translation: CASGGETQYF.

This chain links TRBV6-5 with TRBJ1-2; D might be TRBD1 (5 bases). V was clipped by 5 bases and J by 2 bases, with 12 bases between them. The germline CDR1 and CDR2 sequences are MNHEY and SVGAGI. This CDR3 has 14 amino acids. The CDR3 DNA sequence: TGTGCCAGCAGTAAAAGAGGGGAGAACTATGGCTACACCTTC. Protein: CASSKRGENYGYTF.

In its sample, this clone was seen a few times. The chain has TRBV5-1 and TRBJ2-1; TRBD2 aligns across 12 bases. The CDR3 contains 15 residues. J gave up 13 bases and V 1 base, and 9 bases lay outside the gene matches. Germline V gene data show CDR1 as SGHRS and CDR2 as YFSETQ. The CDR3 nucleotides are TGCGCCAGCAGCTTGCTAGCGGGGGGGCTGTTGGAACAGTTCTTC. It yields the protein CASSLLAGGLLEQFF.

The chain links TRBV3-1 (or the pseudogene TRBV3-2) to TRBJ1-1; D is perhaps TRBD1 (5 bases). V was shortened by 0 bases and J by 10 bases, with 12 bases between the two germline ends. The CDR3 runs 13 residues. The germline CDR1 and CDR2 sequences are LGHDT and YNNKEL (reference sequence). CDR3 in amino acids: CASSQDRGGIAFF. CDR3 nucleotide sequence: TGTGCCAGCAGCCAAGATCGTGGGGGGATAGCTTTCTTT.

V and J are TRBV7-2 and TRBJ2-1, with 10 bases matching TRBD2. In germline, CDR1 is SGHTA, CDR2 FQGNSA. The CDR3 sequence is 15 residues long. V was pared by 3 bases and J by 7 bases, with 6 bases of the junction left unmatched. The CDR3 region has the DNA TGTGCCAGCAGCTTCCCTAGCGGGAGTGTTAATGAGCAGTTCTTC. Amino acids: CASSFPSGSVNEQFF.

CDR3 sequence (DNA): TGTGCCAGCAGCTTCAACTTGGAGCAGTTCTTC. Translating gives CASSFNLEQFF. The chain recombines TRBV7-8 with TRBJ2-1; the D is unclear. V lost 3 bases, J lost 10 bases, and 7 bases lay in between. The CDR3 spans 11 residues. Germline loops: CDR1 SGHVS, CDR2 FQNEAQ.

The chain employs TRBV5-1 and TRBJ1-2, with 7 bases matching TRBD1. V trimming: 4 bases; J trimming: 8 bases; junction bases outside the gene matches: 11. CDR1 SGHRS and CDR2 YFSETQ come from the germline V gene. CDR3 size: 14 residues. CDR3 sequence reads: CASSTEGASEGYTF. CDR3 coding DNA: TGCGCCAGCAGCACGGAGGGGGCGTCGGAGGGCTACACCTTC. Drawing the rest from reference TRBV5-1 and TRBJ1-2, the complete variable domain is KAGVTQTPRYLIKTRGQQVTLSCSPISGHRSVSWYQQTPGQGLQFLFEYFSETQRNKGNFPGRFSGRQFSNSRSEMNVSTLELGDSALYLCASSTEGASEGYTFGSGTRLTVV.